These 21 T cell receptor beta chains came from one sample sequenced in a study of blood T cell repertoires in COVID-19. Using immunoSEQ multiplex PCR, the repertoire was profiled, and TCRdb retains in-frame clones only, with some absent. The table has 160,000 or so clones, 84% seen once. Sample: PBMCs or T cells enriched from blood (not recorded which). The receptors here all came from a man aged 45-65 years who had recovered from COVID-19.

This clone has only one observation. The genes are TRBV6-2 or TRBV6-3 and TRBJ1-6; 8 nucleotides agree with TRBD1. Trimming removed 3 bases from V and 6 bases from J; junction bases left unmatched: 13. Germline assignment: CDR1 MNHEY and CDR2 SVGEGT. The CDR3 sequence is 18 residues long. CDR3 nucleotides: TGTGCCAGCAGTTATCCAAGACTACGACAGGGGACTAATTCACCCCTCCACTTT. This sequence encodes CASSYPRLRQGTNSPLHF.

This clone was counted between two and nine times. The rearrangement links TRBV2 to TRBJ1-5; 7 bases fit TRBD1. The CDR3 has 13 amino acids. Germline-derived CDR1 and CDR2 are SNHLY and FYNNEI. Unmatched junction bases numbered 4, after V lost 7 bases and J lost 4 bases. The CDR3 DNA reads TGTGCCAGCAAGCAGGGGGTGAATCAGCCCCAGCATTTT. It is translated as CASKQGVNQPQHF. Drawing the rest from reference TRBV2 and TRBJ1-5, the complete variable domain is EPEVTQTPSHQVTQMGQEVILRCVPISNHLYFYWYRQILGQKVEFLVSFYNNEISEKSEIFDDQFSVERPDGSNFTLKIRSTKLEDSAMYFCASKQGVNQPQHFGDGTRLSIL.

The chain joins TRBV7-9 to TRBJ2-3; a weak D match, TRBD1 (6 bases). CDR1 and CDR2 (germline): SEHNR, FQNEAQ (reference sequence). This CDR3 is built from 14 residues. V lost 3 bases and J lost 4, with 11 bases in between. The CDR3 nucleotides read TGTGCCAGCAGCTTCCAGGGGAGTGCAGATACGCAGTATTTT. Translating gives CASSFQGSADTQYF.

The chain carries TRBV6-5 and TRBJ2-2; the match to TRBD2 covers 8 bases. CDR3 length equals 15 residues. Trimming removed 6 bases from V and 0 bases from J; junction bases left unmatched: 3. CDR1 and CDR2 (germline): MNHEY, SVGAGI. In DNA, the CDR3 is TGTGCCAGCAGGGAGGGACTAGCGAACACCGGGGAGCTGTTTTTT. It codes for CASREGLANTGELFF.

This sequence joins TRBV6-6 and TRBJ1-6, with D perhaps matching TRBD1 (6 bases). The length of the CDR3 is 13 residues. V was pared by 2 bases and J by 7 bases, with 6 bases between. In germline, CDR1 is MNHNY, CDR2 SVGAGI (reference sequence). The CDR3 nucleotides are TGTGCCAGCAGTTACGGACAGAATTCACCCCTCCACTTT. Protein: CASSYGQNSPLHF.

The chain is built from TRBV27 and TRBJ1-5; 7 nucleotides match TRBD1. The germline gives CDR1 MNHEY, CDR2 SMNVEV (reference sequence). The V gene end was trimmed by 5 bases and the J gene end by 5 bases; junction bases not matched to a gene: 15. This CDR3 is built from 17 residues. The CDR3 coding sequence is TGTGCCAGCAGTCACAGGGCCGTTTCTACAGGGGATCAGCCCCAGCATTTT. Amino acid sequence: CASSHRAVSTGDQPQHF.

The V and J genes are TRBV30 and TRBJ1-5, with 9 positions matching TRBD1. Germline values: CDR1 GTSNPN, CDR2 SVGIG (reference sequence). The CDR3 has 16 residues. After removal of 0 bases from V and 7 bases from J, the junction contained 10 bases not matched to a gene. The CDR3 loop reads CAWSVLADRGRQPQHF. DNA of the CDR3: TGTGCCTGGAGTGTACTCGCGGACAGGGGTCGGCAGCCCCAGCATTTT.

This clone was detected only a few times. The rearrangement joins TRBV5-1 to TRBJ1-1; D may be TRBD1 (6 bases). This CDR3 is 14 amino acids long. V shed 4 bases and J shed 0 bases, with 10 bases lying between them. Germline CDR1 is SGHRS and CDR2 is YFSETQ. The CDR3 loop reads CASSSRTVNTEAFF. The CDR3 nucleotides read TGCGCCAGCAGCAGCCGGACAGTGAACACTGAAGCTTTCTTT.

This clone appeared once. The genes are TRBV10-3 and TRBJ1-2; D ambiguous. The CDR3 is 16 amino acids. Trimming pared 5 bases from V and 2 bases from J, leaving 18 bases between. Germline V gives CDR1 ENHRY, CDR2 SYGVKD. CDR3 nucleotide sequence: TGTGCCATCAGTAATCCGACCGGCCTAGACAACTATGGCTACACCTTC. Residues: CAISNPTGLDNYGYTF.

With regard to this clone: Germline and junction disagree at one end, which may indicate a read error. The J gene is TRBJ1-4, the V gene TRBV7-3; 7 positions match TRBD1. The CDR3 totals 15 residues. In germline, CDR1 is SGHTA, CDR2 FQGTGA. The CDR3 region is CASSLTGTANEKLFF. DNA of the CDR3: TGTGCCAGCAGCCTAACCGGGACAGCTAATGAAAAACTGTTTTTT.

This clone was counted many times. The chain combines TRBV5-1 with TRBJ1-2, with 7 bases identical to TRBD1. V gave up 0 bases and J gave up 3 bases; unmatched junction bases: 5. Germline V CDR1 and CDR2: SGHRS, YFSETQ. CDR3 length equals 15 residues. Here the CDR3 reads CASSLEEGAHYGYTF. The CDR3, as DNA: TGCGCCAGCAGCTTGGAGGAGGGGGCCCACTATGGCTACACCTTC.

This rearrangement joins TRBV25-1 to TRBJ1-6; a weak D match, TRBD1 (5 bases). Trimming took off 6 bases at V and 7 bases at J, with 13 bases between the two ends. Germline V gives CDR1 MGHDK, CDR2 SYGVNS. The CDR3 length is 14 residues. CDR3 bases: TGTGCCAGCAGCCCCGTGGGGGGGAATTCACCCCTCCACTTT. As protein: CASSPVGGNSPLHF.

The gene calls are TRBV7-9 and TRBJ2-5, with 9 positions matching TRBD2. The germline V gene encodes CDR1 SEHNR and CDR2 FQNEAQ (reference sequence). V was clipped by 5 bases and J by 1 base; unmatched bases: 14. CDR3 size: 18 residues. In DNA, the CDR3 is TGTGCCAGCAGCCCGAGGCGGGGGGGCGGTTCAGGCCAAGAGACCCAGTACTTC. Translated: CASSPRRGGGSGQETQYF.

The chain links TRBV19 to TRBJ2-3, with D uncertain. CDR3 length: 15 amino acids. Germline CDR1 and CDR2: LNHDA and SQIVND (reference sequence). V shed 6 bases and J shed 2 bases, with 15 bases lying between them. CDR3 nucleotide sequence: TGTGCCAGTAGCGCCACCCCGGTTGTCACAGATACGCAGTATTTT. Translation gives CASSATPVVTDTQYF. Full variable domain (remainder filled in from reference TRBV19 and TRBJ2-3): DGGITQSPKYLFRKEGQNVTLSCEQNLNHDAMYWYRQDPGQGLRLIYYSQIVNDFQKGDIAEGYSVSREKKESFPLTVTSAQKNPTAFYLCASSATPVVTDTQYFGPGTRLTVL.

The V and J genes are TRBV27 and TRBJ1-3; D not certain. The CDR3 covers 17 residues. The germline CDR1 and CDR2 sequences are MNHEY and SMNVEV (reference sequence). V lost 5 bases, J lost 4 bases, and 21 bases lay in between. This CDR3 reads CASSLAGVTSGGNTIYF. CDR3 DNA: TGTGCCAGCAGTCTGGCGGGCGTCACCTCCGGAGGAAACACCATATATTTT.

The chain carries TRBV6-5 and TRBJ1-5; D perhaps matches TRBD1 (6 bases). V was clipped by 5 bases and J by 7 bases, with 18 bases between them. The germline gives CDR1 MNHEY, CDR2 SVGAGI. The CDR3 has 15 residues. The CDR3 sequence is CASSILSRGQQPQHF. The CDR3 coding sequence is TGTGCCAGCAGTATTTTATCCAGGGGTCAACAGCCCCAGCATTTT.

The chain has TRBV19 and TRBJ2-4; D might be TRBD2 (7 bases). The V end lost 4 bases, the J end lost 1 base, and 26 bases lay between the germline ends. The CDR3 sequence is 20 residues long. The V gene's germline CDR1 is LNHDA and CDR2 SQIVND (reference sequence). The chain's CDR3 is CASSTLRDTGRGVAKNIQYF. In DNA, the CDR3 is TGTGCCAGTAGTACCTTAAGGGACACAGGCCGGGGGGTCGCCAAAAACATTCAGTACTTC.

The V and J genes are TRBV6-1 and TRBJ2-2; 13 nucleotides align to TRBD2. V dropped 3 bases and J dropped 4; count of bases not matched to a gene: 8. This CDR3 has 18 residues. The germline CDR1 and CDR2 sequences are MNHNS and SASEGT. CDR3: CASSDHLLAGGLTGELFF. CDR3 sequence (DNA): TGTGCCAGCAGTGATCACTTACTAGCGGGGGGGCTCACCGGGGAGCTGTTTTTT.

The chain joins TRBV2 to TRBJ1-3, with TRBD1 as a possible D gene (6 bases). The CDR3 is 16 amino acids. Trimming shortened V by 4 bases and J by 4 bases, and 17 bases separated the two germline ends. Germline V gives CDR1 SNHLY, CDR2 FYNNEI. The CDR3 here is CASSVRMGAAGNTIYF. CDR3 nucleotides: TGTGCCAGCAGTGTGAGGATGGGGGCCGCCGGAAACACCATATATTTT.

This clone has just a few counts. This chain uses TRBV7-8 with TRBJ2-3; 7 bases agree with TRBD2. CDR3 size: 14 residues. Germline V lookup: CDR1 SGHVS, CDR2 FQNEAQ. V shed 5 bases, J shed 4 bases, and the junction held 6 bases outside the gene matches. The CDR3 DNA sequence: TGTGCCAGCAGCCTCAGCGGGGTGTCAGATACGCAGTATTTT. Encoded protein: CASSLSGVSDTQYF.

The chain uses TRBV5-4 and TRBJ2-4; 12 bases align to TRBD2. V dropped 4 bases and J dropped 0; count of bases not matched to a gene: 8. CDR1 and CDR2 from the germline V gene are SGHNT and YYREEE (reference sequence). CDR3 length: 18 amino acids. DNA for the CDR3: TGTGCCAGCAGCATACGGACTAGCGGGGTCGTAGCCAAAAACATTCAGTACTTC. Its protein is CASSIRTSGVVAKNIQYF.